This T cell receptor (beta chain) appears in the sequencing data of a study of TIL therapy for anti-PD-1-resistant metastatic lung cancer. The wider study: Tumors carried a median about 1.5 non-synonymous mutations per megabase.

Sequencing used immunoSEQ v3. Libraries were sequenced to 2 million to 2.5 million read pairs (survey) or roughly 4.5-6 million (deep). Produced via immunoSEQ multiplex PCR; TCRdb's table is partial and in-frame only. The table lists about 60,000 clones, 69% of them singletons, with over 6.5% in the top ten. CDR3 length: 17 amino acids. Germline V gene sequence: CDR1 SGHVS, CDR2 FNYEAQ. Trimming cost V 4 bases and J 7 bases; bases outside gene matches: 12. Noted time point: pre-treatment sample, taken before nivolumab and TIL therapy. The TCR originated in a person aged 25 to 79 with non-small cell lung cancer. This material consisted of blood, taken at baseline. The genes are TRBV7-6 and TRBJ2-1; 11 bases are a match to TRBD2. For the CDR3, the DNA is TGTGCCAGCAGCTCCCGACTAGCGGGAATCTATACGAATGAGCAGTTCTTC. Its protein product is CASSSRLAGIYTNEQFF.